A selection of T cell receptor beta chains follows, all from one sample in a study of Ad26.COV2.S vaccination and SARS-CoV-2 variants. Assay used: immunoSEQ multiplex PCR; TCRdb lists only in-frame clones, some missing. The table lists hundreds of thousands of clones, about 90% of them singletons, with about 1.6% in the top ten. Sequences were derived from peripheral blood, sampled in a trial of Ad26.COV2.S vaccine versus placebo. These TCRs come from a person between 18 and 60 years old who received the Ad26.COV2.S COVID-19 vaccine or a placebo. The CDR3 runs from the conserved cysteine through the conserved F or W. D genes are given only for firm matches. The size entry is marked missing in some rows and otherwise reads once, few, many or a size class.

>TRBD1|TRBJ2-7|NA|TRBV19
CASSRGQGSSYEQYF
TGTGCCAGTAGCAGAGGACAGGGGAGCTCCTACGAGCAGTACTTC
>NA|TRBJ2-4|NA|TRBV2
CASSYLDYLAKNIQYF
TGTGCCAGCAGTTACCTGGACTATTTGGCCAAAAACATTCAGTACTTC
>NA|TRBJ2-5|NA|TRBV5-1
CASSYGYSQETQYF
TGCGCCAGCAGCTACGGGTACAGCCAAGAGACCCAGTACTTC
>TRBD1|TRBJ2-7|NA|TRBV6-5
CASRGGTGGHEQYF
TGTGCCAGCAGGGGCGGGACAGGGGGCCACGAGCAGTACTTC
>NA|TRBJ1-5|NA|TRBV9
CASSECRRDIEGHQPQHF
TGTGCCAGCAGCGAGTGTCGCCGGGACATTGAGGGGCATCAGCCCCAGCATTTT
>TRBD2|TRBJ2-5|NA|TRBV4-3
CASSPGTSVRETQYF
TGCGCCAGCAGCCCGGGGACTAGCGTACGAGAGACCCAGTACTTC
>NA|TRBJ1-5|NA|TRBV30
CAWGQDSNQPQHF
TGTGCCTGGGGCCAAGATAGCAATCAGCCCCAGCATTTT
>TRBD1|TRBJ1-2|NA|TRBV6-5
CASSYSPGTGLGYTF
TGTGCCAGCAGTTACAGTCCGGGGACAGGGCTGGGCTACACCTTC
>TRBD1|TRBJ1-5|once|TRBV19
CASWDRGHNQPQHF
TGTGCCAGTTGGGACAGGGGCCACAATCAGCCCCAGCATTTT
>NA|TRBJ2-1|NA|TRBV2
CASSVSGGDNEQFF
TGTGCCAGCAGTGTGTCAGGGGGGGATAATGAGCAGTTCTTC
>NA|TRBJ2-2|NA|TRBV28
CASSETRGGPGELFF
TGTGCCAGCAGTGAGACCAGGGGCGGGCCCGGGGAGCTGTTTTTT
>NA|TRBJ1-4|NA|TRBV5-5
CASSLRAGEKLFF
TGTGCCAGCAGCTTGAGGGCAGGTGAAAAACTGTTTTTT
>TRBD2|TRBJ2-2|NA|TRBV5-1
CASSLEVAGVFLITLNTGELFF
TGCGCCAGCAGCTTGGAGGTAGCGGGGGTGTTCCTGATCACCTTGAACACCGGGGAGCTGTTTTTT
>TRBD1|TRBJ2-7|NA|TRBV11-2
CASSILNRDRGMSYEQYF
TGTGCCAGCAGTATCCTAAACCGGGACAGGGGGATGAGCTACGAGCAGTACTTC
>NA|TRBJ2-7|NA|TRBV7-8
CASSLALRESSYEQYF
TGTGCCAGCAGCTTAGCGTTGAGGGAGAGCTCCTACGAGCAGTACTTC
>TRBD2|TRBJ2-4|NA|TRBV4-1
CASSPSGGGPIAKNIQYF
TGCGCCAGCAGCCCATCCGGGGGGGGCCCCATAGCCAAAAACATTCAGTACTTC
>NA|TRBJ1-3|few|TRBV30
CAYRGRASPYSGNTIYF
TGTGCCTATCGCGGCCGGGCCAGCCCGTACTCTGGAAACACCATATATTTT
>NA|TRBJ2-1|NA|TRBV4-1
CASSHQNSEQFF
TGCGCCAGCAGCCATCAAAACAGTGAGCAGTTCTTC
>NA|TRBJ1-6|NA|TRBV9
CASSVDINSPLHF
TGTGCCAGCAGCGTGGACATAAATTCACCCCTCCACTTT
>TRBD2|TRBJ2-5|NA|TRBV5-6
CASTLRGTSGGQETQYF
TGTGCCAGCACCCTAAGGGGGACTAGCGGGGGTCAAGAGACCCAGTACTTC
>NA|TRBJ2-7|NA|TRBV20-1
CSASSGNSYEQYF
TGCAGTGCTAGTTCCGGGAACTCCTACGAGCAGTACTTC
>NA|TRBJ1-2|NA|TRBV4-3
CASSQDGGKGDGYTF
TGCGCCAGCAGCCAAGATGGGGGGAAAGGAGATGGCTACACCTTC